A selection of T cell receptor beta chains follows, all from one sample in a study of OX40 agonist ivuxolimab in advanced cancers. The repertoire was sequenced with immunoSEQ multiplex PCR; TCRdb's copy has only in-frame clones and lacks some. The table shows more than 100,000 clones, with approximately 90% occurring only once. This specimen was CD4+ or CD8+ T cells sorted from blood, taken in a trial of the OX40 agonist ivuxolimab. The receptors shown here come from an adult with an advanced solid tumor such as melanoma, head and neck, liver or kidney cancer. The CDR3 runs from the conserved cysteine through the conserved F or W. The D gene is left open where the match is weak. Some rows mark clone size as missing; the rest say once, few, many or name a class of expanded clone.

v_call	d_call	j_call	clone_size	cdr3_aa	cdr3_nt
TRBV30	NA	TRBJ2-7	NA	CAWRNFRSSYEQYF	TGTGCCTGGAGAAATTTCCGGAGCTCCTACGAGCAGTACTTC
TRBV6-5	NA	TRBJ1-4	NA	CASRYDSTKGEKLFF	TGTGCCAGCAGATATGACAGCACTAAAGGGGAAAAACTGTTTTTT
TRBV5-6	NA	TRBJ1-6	NA	CASSRDLGGDNSPLHF	TGTGCCAGCAGCCGGGACCTGGGGGGAGATAATTCACCCCTCCACTTT
TRBV5-1	TRBD1	TRBJ2-1	NA	CASSLGDREDNEQFF	TGCGCCAGCAGCTTGGGGGACAGGGAGGACAATGAGCAGTTCTTC
TRBV19	NA	TRBJ1-2	NA	CASRSEGDYGYTF	TGTGCCAGTAGATCTGAGGGGGACTATGGCTACACCTTC
TRBV14	NA	TRBJ2-4	NA	CASSRGGTTKNIQYF	TGTGCCAGCAGCCGGGGGGGGACAACTAAAAACATTCAGTACTTC
TRBV28	NA	TRBJ2-1	NA	CASSFDGGYNEQFF	TGTGCCAGCAGTTTCGACGGGGGCTATAATGAGCAGTTCTTC
TRBV27	TRBD1	TRBJ2-6	NA	CASSLRQGAGANVLTF	TGTGCCAGCAGTTTGCGACAGGGGGCCGGGGCCAACGTCCTGACTTTC
TRBV7-2	NA	TRBJ1-1	NA	CASSLASILGMNTEAFF	TGTGCCAGCAGCTTAGCGAGCATACTGGGGATGAACACTGAAGCTTTCTTT
TRBV28	TRBD1	TRBJ2-7	NA	CASMATGTYEQYF	TGTGCCAGCATGGCGACAGGGACATACGAGCAGTACTTC
TRBV9	TRBD1	TRBJ2-3	NA	CASSLGTGVREDTQYF	TGTGCCAGCAGCCTGGGGACAGGGGTTCGGGAAGATACGCAGTATTTT
TRBV6-5	NA	TRBJ2-7	NA	CASSLTYEQYF	TGTGCCAGCAGCCTTACCTACGAGCAGTACTTC
TRBV5-1	NA	TRBJ1-2	NA	CASSLIENYGYTF	TGCGCCAGCAGCTTGATAGAAAACTATGGCTACACCTTC
TRBV18	NA	TRBJ2-4	NA	CASSPSVASKNIQYF	TGTGCCAGCTCACCCAGTGTTGCTTCCAAAAACATTCAGTACTTC
TRBV4-3	NA	TRBJ1-5	NA	CASSQDDSNQPQHF	TGCGCCAGCAGCCAAGATGATAGCAATCAGCCCCAGCATTTT
TRBV11-2	TRBD1	TRBJ1-1	NA	CASSLEDRGIDTEAFF	TGTGCCAGCAGCTTAGAGGACAGGGGGATTGACACTGAAGCTTTCTTT
TRBV11-2	NA	TRBJ1-2	NA	CASSLEGNGYTF	TGTGCCAGCAGCTTAGAGGGGAATGGCTACACCTTC
TRBV5-1	NA	TRBJ2-7	NA	CASSLTLAEDEQYF	TGCGCCAGCAGCTTGACGCTAGCTGAAGACGAGCAGTACTTC
TRBV6-1	NA	TRBJ2-3	NA	CASSDRSDWTSTDTQYF	TGTGCCAGCAGTGACCGATCGGACTGGACTAGCACAGATACGCAGTATTTT
TRBV28	TRBD1	TRBJ2-1	NA	CASSLGTVNEQFF	TGTGCCAGCAGTTTAGGGACAGTCAATGAGCAGTTCTTC
TRBV29-1	NA	TRBJ1-4	NA	CSAGGRRTNEKLFF	TGCAGCGCCGGGGGAAGACGGACTAATGAAAAACTGTTTTTT
TRBV7-9	NA	TRBJ1-6	NA	CASSLRGIDNSPLHF	TGTGCCAGCAGCTTACGGGGGATTGATAATTCACCCCTCCACTTT
TRBV5-1	NA	TRBJ1-4	NA	CASSLAPLEQGGEKLFF	TGCGCCAGCAGCTTGGCCCCTTTGGAACAGGGAGGCGAAAAACTGTTTTTT
TRBV6-4	NA	TRBJ1-1	NA	CASSSSSRSTEAFF	TGTGCCAGCAGCAGCTCGAGCAGGAGCACTGAAGCTTTCTTT
TRBV28	TRBD1	TRBJ1-5	NA	CASSDRVGYNQPQHF	TGTGCCAGCAGTGACAGGGTTGGGTACAATCAGCCCCAGCATTTT
TRBV27	NA	TRBJ2-1	NA	CASSLGEGGTIEQFF	TGTGCCAGCAGTCTAGGGGAGGGGGGGACCATCGAGCAGTTCTTC
TRBV18	NA	TRBJ2-7	once	CASSPRGQGIGYEQYF	TGTGCCAGCTCACCCAGAGGGCAGGGGATCGGCTACGAGCAGTACTTC
TRBV7-3	NA	TRBJ2-3	once	CASRPEPGSGGGTQYF	TGTGCCAGCAGACCGGAACCGGGCTCTGGGGGTGGTACGCAGTATTTT